This TCR beta chain was sequenced in a study of T cell responses to AZD1222 COVID-19 vaccine. Notes on this clone: What it binds is unknown.

Study-wide results and caveats: Targets within unmutated variant regions were reportedly found for nearly half of spike-specific TCRs.

From germline, CDR1 is ENHRY and CDR2 SYGVKD. This CDR3 spans 11 amino acids. V lost 2 bases to trimming and J lost 4 bases, with 2 bases between them. Repertoires were generated with immunoSEQ multiplex PCR, while TCRdb's copy carries only in-frame clones and drops some. The sample contains 100,000 to 140,000 clones, under 95% of which appear only once. The source of this sequence is an adult in good health. Sequenced material: peripheral blood, taken on day 0 of AZD1222 vaccination. The J gene is TRBJ1-1, the V gene TRBV10-3, with unresolved D. This CDR3 reads CAISEGTEAFF. The DNA of the CDR3 is TGTGCCATCAGTGAGGGCACTGAAGCTTTCTTT.